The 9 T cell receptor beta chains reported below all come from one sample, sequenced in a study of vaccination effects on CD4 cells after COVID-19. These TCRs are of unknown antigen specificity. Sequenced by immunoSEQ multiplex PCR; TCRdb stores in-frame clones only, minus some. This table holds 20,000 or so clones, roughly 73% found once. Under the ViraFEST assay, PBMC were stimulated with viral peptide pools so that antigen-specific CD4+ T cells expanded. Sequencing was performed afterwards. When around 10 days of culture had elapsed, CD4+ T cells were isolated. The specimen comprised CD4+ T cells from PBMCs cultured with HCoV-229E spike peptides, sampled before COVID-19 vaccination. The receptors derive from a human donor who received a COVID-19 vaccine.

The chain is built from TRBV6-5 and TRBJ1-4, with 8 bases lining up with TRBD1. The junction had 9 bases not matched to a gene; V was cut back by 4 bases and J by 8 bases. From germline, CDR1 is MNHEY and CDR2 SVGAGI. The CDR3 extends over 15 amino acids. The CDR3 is CASSSHGTGDEKLFF. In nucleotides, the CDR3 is TGTGCCAGCAGTTCCCACGGGACAGGTGACGAAAAACTGTTTTTT.

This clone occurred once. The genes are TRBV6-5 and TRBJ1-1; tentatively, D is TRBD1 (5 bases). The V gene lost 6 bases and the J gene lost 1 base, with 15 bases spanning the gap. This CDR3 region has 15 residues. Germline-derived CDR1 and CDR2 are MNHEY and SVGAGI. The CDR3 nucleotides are TGTGCCAGCAGCTGGACACCTACTTCGAACACTGAAGCTTTCTTT. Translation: CASSWTPTSNTEAFF.

DNA of the CDR3: TGTGCCAGCAGCCCCAGGAGTTTGGGGAGGGATACGCAGTATTTT. Translated: CASSPRSLGRDTQYF. J is TRBJ2-3 and V is TRBV7-9, with a weak D call TRBD2 (6 bases). CDR3 length: 15 amino acids. V was shortened by 5 bases and J by 6 bases, with 18 bases between the two germline ends. CDR1 is SEHNR, CDR2 FQNEAQ, per germline (reference sequence). Filled out from reference TRBV7-9 and TRBJ2-3, the complete variable domain reads DTGVSQNPRHKITKRGQNVTFRCDPISEHNRLYWYRQTLGQGPEFLTYFQNEAQLEKSRLLSDRFSAERPKGSFSTLEIQRTEQGDSAMYLCASSPRSLGRDTQYFGPGTRLTVL.

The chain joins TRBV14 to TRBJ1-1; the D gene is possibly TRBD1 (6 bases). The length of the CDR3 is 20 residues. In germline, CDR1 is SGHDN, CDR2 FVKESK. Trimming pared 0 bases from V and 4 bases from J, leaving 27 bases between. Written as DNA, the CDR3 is TGTGCCAGCAGCCAAGATGATTATAGGGACATCCGGAGGGTATTCACTGAAGCTTTCTTT. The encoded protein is CASSQDDYRDIRRVFTEAFF.

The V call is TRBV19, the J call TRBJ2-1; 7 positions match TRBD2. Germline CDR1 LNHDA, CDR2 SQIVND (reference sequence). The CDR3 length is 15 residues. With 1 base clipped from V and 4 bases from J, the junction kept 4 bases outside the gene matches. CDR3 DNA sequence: TGTGCCAGTAGTATAGGGGCTAGCGGATACAATGAGCAGTTCTTC. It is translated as CASSIGASGYNEQFF.

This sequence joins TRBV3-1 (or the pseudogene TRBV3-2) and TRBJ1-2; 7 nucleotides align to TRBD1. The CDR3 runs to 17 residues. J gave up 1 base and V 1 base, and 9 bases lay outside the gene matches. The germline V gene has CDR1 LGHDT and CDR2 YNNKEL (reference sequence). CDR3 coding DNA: TGTGCCAGCAGCCAAGTCCCGACAGGGAAAATTAACTATGGCTACACCTTC. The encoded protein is CASSQVPTGKINYGYTF.

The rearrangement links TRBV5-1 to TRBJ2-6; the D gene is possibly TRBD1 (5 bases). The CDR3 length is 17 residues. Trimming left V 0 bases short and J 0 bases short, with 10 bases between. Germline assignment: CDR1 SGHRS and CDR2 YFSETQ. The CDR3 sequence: CASSLAWGNSGANVLTF. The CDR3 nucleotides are TGCGCCAGCAGCTTGGCCTGGGGCAACTCTGGGGCCAACGTCCTGACTTTC. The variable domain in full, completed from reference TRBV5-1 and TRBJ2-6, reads KAGVTQTPRYLIKTRGQQVTLSCSPISGHRSVSWYQQTPGQGLQFLFEYFSETQRNKGNFPGRFSGRQFSNSRSEMNVSTLELGDSALYLCASSLAWGNSGANVLTFGAGSRLTVL.

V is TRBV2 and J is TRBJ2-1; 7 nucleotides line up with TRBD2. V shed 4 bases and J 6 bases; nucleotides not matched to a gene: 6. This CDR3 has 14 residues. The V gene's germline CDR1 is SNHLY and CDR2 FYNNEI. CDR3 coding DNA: TGTGCCAGCAGTGGGCTAGCGGCAATCAATGAGCAGTTCTTC. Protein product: CASSGLAAINEQFF.

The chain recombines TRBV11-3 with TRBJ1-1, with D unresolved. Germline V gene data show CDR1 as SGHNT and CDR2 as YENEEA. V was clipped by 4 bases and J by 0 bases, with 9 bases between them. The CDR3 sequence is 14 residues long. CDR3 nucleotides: TGTGCCAGCAGCTCCTCAGATATGAACACTGAAGCTTTCTTT. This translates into CASSSSDMNTEAFF.